Below, 14 T cell receptor beta chains from the same sample are listed, as sequenced in a study of shared clonotypes between healthy human individuals. The table came from immunoSEQ multiplex PCR; TCRdb's copy has only in-frame clones and leaves some out. The table lists roughly 2.5 million clones, 90% to 95% of them singletons. Sequencing input: naive CD4+ T cells sorted from blood. Subset described: CD45RA+ positively selected. These receptors were collected from a man between 18 and 35 years old in good health.

In this sample, this clone turned up a few times. The chain carries TRBV9 and TRBJ1-2; D perhaps matches TRBD1 (5 bases). Germline CDR1 reads SGDLS; CDR2 reads YYNGEE. The V and J ends lost 2 bases and 6 bases respectively, with 14 bases between them. The CDR3 spans 14 residues. This chain's CDR3 is CASSVARSGHGYTF. As DNA, the CDR3 is TGTGCCAGCAGCGTTGCTCGATCAGGGCATGGCTACACCTTC. Supplemented by reference TRBV9 and TRBJ1-2, the full variable domain reads DSGVTQTPKHLITATGQRVTLRCSPRSGDLSVYWYQQSLDQGLQFLIQYYNGEERAKGNILERFSAQQFPDLHSELNLSSLELGDSALYFCASSVARSGHGYTFGSGTRLTVV.

The V and J genes are TRBV14 and TRBJ2-3; D may be TRBD1 (6 bases). This CDR3 is built from 16 residues. The V end was cut by 4 bases, the J end by 2 bases, with 16 bases between. Germline V lookup: CDR1 SGHDN, CDR2 FVKESK. CDR3 bases: TGTGCCAGCAGCCGCGCTATTCCGGGACACACAGATACGCAGTATTTT. Protein sequence: CASSRAIPGHTDTQYF.

This clone occurred a few times. The J gene is TRBJ1-1, the V gene TRBV2; D not certain. Between the trimmed V and J ends, which lost 1 base and 6 bases, there was a span of 12 bases. The CDR3 runs to 14 residues. Germline V gene sequence: CDR1 SNHLY, CDR2 FYNNEI. CDR3 region: CASSEEALNAEAFF. The CDR3 DNA is TGTGCCAGCAGTGAAGAGGCCTTAAACGCTGAAGCTTTCTTT. Drawing the rest from reference TRBV2 and TRBJ1-1, the complete variable domain is EPEVTQTPSHQVTQMGQEVILRCVPISNHLYFYWYRQILGQKVEFLVSFYNNEISEKSEIFDDQFSVERPDGSNFTLKIRSTKLEDSAMYFCASSEEALNAEAFFGQGTRLTVV.

The rearrangement joins TRBV27 to TRBJ2-7; a weak D match, TRBD2 (6 bases). The CDR3 totals 14 residues. Trimming shortened V by 7 bases and J by 0 bases, and 13 bases separated the two germline ends. Germline CDR1 MNHEY, CDR2 SMNVEV (reference sequence). As DNA, the CDR3 is TGTGCCAGCAAGACGACTAGAACCTCCTACGAGCAGTACTTC. Translating it yields CASKTTRTSYEQYF.

The chain couples TRBV5-1 to TRBJ1-5; no reliable D call. Looked up from germline, CDR1 is SGHRS and CDR2 is YFSETQ. The ends were cut back, 0 bases at V and 0 bases at J, with 7 bases in the middle. The CDR3 is 15 residues long. CDR3 sequence reads: CASSLGGPSNQPQHF. Here the CDR3 DNA reads TGCGCCAGCAGCTTGGGTGGGCCTAGCAATCAGCCCCAGCATTTT. The full variable domain, with the rest looked up from reference TRBV5-1 and TRBJ1-5, is KAGVTQTPRYLIKTRGQQVTLSCSPISGHRSVSWYQQTPGQGLQFLFEYFSETQRNKGNFPGRFSGRQFSNSRSEMNVSTLELGDSALYLCASSLGGPSNQPQHFGDGTRLSIL.

The sample holds a few counts of this clone. DNA of the CDR3: TGTGCCAGCGGCAGGGTTGAGAATTCACCCCTCCACTTT. Translating gives CASGRVENSPLHF. The chain couples TRBV27 to TRBJ1-6, with D possibly being TRBD1 (5 bases). Trimming shortened V by 8 bases and J by 7 bases, and 12 bases separated the two germline ends. Germline CDR1 and CDR2: MNHEY and SMNVEV (reference sequence). The CDR3 totals 13 residues.

This sequence joins TRBV30 and TRBJ2-3; D is possibly TRBD1 (5 bases). Trimming pared 4 bases from V and 6 bases from J, leaving 11 bases between. CDR1 and CDR2 from the germline V gene are GTSNPN and SVGIG (reference sequence). This CDR3 region has 12 residues. The CDR3 reads CAWKWGADTQYF. The CDR3 DNA reads TGTGCCTGGAAATGGGGCGCGGATACGCAGTATTTT.

The rearrangement links TRBV10-3 to TRBJ1-1; D is undetermined. CDR3 length: 15 amino acids. Germline loops: CDR1 ENHRY, CDR2 SYGVKD. V lost 7 bases and J lost 2, with 17 bases in between. CDR3 nucleotide sequence: TGTGCCATCACGAAACAAATTTCAGGTAACACTGAAGCTTTCTTT. Translating it yields CAITKQISGNTEAFF.

This chain joins TRBV11-2 and TRBJ1-6; D not certain. The germline V gene encodes CDR1 SGHAT and CDR2 FQNNGV. The CDR3 extends over 18 amino acids. Trimming shortened V by 2 bases and J by 0 bases, and 14 bases separated the two germline ends. The CDR3 region is CASSLFSAASSYNSPLHF. The CDR3 nucleotides are TGTGCCAGCAGCTTATTCTCGGCGGCAAGCTCCTATAATTCACCCCTCCACTTT. The variable domain in full, with the rest retrieved from reference TRBV11-2 and TRBJ1-6, is EAGVAQSPRYKIIEKRQSVAFWCNPISGHATLYWYQQILGQGPKLLIQFQNNGVVDDSQLPKDRFSAERLKGVDSTLKIQPAKLEDSAVYLCASSLFSAASSYNSPLHFGNGTRLTVT.

For this clone: Other DNA sequences of this sample code for an identical CDR3. The chain uses TRBV7-9 and TRBJ2-5; D not certain. Trimming cost V 3 bases and J 2 bases, with 10 bases left between them. Germline values: CDR1 SEHNR, CDR2 FQNEAQ (reference sequence). The CDR3 runs 14 residues. The CDR3 DNA follows: TGTGCCAGCAGCTTGGCCGAAATTCAAGAGACCCAGTACTTC. Amino acids: CASSLAEIQETQYF. Filled out from reference TRBV7-9 and TRBJ2-5, the complete variable domain reads DTGVSQNPRHKITKRGQNVTFRCDPISEHNRLYWYRQTLGQGPEFLTYFQNEAQLEKSRLLSDRFSAERPKGSFSTLEIQRTEQGDSAMYLCASSLAEIQETQYFGPGTRLLVL.

The chain is built from TRBV30 and TRBJ1-4; possible D gene TRBD1, 5 bases. Germline V CDR1 and CDR2: GTSNPN, SVGIG (reference sequence). The germline V and J ends were trimmed by 1 base and 8 bases, with 11 bases remaining between them. The CDR3 covers 13 residues. CDR3 amino acids: CAWSAREQEKLFF. The DNA of the CDR3 is TGTGCCTGGAGTGCCAGGGAGCAAGAAAAACTGTTTTTT.

The V gene is TRBV4-1, the J gene TRBJ2-4, with 7 bases aligning to TRBD1. CDR3 length: 14 residues. The germline V gene has CDR1 MGHRA and CDR2 YSYEKL. Trimming cost V 4 bases and J 9 bases; bases outside gene matches: 9. The CDR3, as DNA: TGCGCCAGCAGCCGAAGAGACAGGGAGATCATTCAGTACTTC. It is translated as CASSRRDREIIQYF.

This clone was seen once. The chain joins TRBV7-6 to TRBJ1-5; D gene uncertain. The CDR3 runs to 13 residues. V lost 3 bases and J 1 base, leaving 4 bases between the germline ends. The germline V gene encodes CDR1 SGHVS and CDR2 FNYEAQ. Here the CDR3 DNA reads TGTGCCAGCAGCTTCAACAGCAATCAGCCCCAGCATTTT. Encoded protein: CASSFNSNQPQHF.

The rearrangement links TRBV30 to TRBJ2-1; 8 positions match TRBD2. The CDR3 is 13 amino acids. In germline, CDR1 is GTSNPN, CDR2 SVGIG (reference sequence). The V gene end was trimmed by 5 bases and the J gene end by 3 bases; junction bases not matched to a gene: 3. CDR3 sequence: CAWGAGVYNEQFF. Written as DNA, the CDR3 is TGTGCCTGGGGAGCGGGAGTCTACAATGAGCAGTTCTTC.